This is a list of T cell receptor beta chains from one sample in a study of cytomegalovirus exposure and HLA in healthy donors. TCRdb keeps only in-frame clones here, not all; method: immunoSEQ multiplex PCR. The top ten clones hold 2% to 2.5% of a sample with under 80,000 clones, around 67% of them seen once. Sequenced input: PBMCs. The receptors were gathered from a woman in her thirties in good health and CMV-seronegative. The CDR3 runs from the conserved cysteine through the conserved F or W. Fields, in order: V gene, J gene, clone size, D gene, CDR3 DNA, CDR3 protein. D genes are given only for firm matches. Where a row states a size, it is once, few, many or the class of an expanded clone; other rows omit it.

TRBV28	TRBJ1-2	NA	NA	TGTGCCAGCAGTTCCCCCTCAGGGGACTATGGCTACACCTTC	CASSSPSGDYGYTF
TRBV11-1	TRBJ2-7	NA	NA	TGTGCCAGCAGGGCCCCGGGACACAACTCCTACGAGCAGTACTTC	CASRAPGHNSYEQYF
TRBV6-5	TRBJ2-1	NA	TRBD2	TGTGCCAGCAGTTACGGCGGGGGGGGGTACAATGAGCAGTTCTTC	CASSYGGGGYNEQFF
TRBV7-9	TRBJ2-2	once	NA	TGTGCCAGCAGCTGGGACACCAACACCGGGGAGCTGTTTTTT	CASSWDTNTGELFF
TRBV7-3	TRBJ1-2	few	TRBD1	TGTGCCAGCAGCACAACAGGGGAGTCTCATGGCTACACCTTC	CASSTTGESHGYTF
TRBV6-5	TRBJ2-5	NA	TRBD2	TGTGCCAGCACCACGGGAGGCATGGGGGAGACCCAGTACTTC	CASTTGGMGETQYF
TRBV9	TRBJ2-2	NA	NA	TGTGCCAGCAGCCCCCGAGCCAACACCGGGGAGCTGTTTTTT	CASSPRANTGELFF
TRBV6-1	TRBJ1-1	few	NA	TGTGCCAGCAGCCGTGGTGACAGGCGCACTGAAGCTTTCTTT	CASSRGDRRTEAFF
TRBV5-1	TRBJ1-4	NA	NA	TGCGCCAGCAGCTTGGAAGGGGCCCGCGGTGAAAAACTGTTTTTT	CASSLEGARGEKLFF
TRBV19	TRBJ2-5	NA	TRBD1	TGTGCCACTGGACAGGGAGGAGAGACCCAGTACTTC	CATGQGGETQYF
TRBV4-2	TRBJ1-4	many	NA	TGTGCCAGCAGCCTCCGGGCGCAGGGTCGAGGTAATGAAAAACTGTTTTTT	CASSLRAQGRGNEKLFF
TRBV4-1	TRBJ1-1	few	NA	TGCGCCAGCAGCCAAGATTCCGGGACAAAAAACACTGAAGCTTTCTTT	CASSQDSGTKNTEAFF
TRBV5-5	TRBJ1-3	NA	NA	TGTGCCAGCAGTCTGTCATCCGGCTCTGGAAACACCATATATTTT	CASSLSSGSGNTIYF
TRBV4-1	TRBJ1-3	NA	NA	TGCGCCAGCAGTCAACCAGGGAGGCGAAACACCATATATTTT	CASSQPGRRNTIYF
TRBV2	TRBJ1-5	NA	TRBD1	TGTGCCAGCAGTAGGGGGACAGGGGTTGGACAGCCCCAGCATTTT	CASSRGTGVGQPQHF
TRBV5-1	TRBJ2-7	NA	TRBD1	TGCGCCAGCAGATCTCTTGGACAGGGGGGCTACGAGCAGTACTTC	CASRSLGQGGYEQYF
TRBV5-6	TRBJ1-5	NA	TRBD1	TGTGCCAGCAGCTCCGGAACAGGGGTTGAACAGCCCCAGCATTTT	CASSSGTGVEQPQHF
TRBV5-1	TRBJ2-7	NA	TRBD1	TGCGCCAGCAGCGTGCAGGGGGCCTCCTACGAGCAGTACTTC	CASSVQGASYEQYF
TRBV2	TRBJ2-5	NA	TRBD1	TGTGCCAGCAGAATCGGGACAGGGGCTACCTGGGAAGAGACCCAGTACTTC	CASRIGTGATWEETQYF
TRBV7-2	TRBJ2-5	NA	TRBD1	TGTGCCAGCGGTCTACAGGGGGCGCGAGAGACCCAGTACTTC	CASGLQGARETQYF
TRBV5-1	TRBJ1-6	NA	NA	TGCGCCAGCAGCCAGGACGGGCGGGCCGATTCACCCCTCCACTTT	CASSQDGRADSPLHF
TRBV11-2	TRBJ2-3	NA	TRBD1	TGTGCCAGCAGTTCCGGGACAGGGGGCGCTTATACGCAGTATTTT	CASSSGTGGAYTQYF
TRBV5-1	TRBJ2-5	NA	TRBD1	TGCGCCAGCAGCCTCCTCGGACAGGGACAAGAGACCCAGTACTTC	CASSLLGQGQETQYF
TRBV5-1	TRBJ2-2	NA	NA	TGCGCCAGCAGCTTGTTTTCAGGGAACACCGGGGAGCTGTTTTTT	CASSLFSGNTGELFF
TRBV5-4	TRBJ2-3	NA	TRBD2	TGTGCCAGCAGCCTAGCGGGGCTTAGCACAGATACGCAGTATTTT	CASSLAGLSTDTQYF
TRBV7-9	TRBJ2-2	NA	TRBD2	TGTGCCAGCAGCTCGTTAGCGGGGAAAACCGGGGAGCTGTTTTTT	CASSSLAGKTGELFF
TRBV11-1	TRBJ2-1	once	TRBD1	TGTGCCAGCAGCCGGGGACAGGGGGGGTACAATGAGCAGTTCTTC	CASSRGQGGYNEQFF
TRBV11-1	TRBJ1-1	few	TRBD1	TGTGCCAGCAGCCGGACAGGGGATCACACTGAAGCTTTCTTT	CASSRTGDHTEAFF
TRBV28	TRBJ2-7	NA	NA	TGTGCCATCACAGGGAATCCTAGCTCCTACGAGCAGTACTTC	CAITGNPSSYEQYF
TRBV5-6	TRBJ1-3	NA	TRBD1	TGTGCCAGCAGCTTCGGACAGGCTGGAAACACCATATATTTT	CASSFGQAGNTIYF
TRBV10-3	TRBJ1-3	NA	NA	TGTGCCATCAGTTCACAGTTCATCTCTGGAAACACCATATATTTT	CAISSQFISGNTIYF
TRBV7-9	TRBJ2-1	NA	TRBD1	TGTGCCAGCAGCTGGGGTTGGGCCCCCGGGACAGGGGCCTACAATGAGCAGTTCTTC	CASSWGWAPGTGAYNEQFF
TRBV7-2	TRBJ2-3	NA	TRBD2	TGTGCCAGCCTTAGCGGGGGGGCCATAACAGATACGCAGTATTTT	CASLSGGAITDTQYF
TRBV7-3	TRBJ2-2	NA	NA	TGTGCCAGCAGCTTACACGGTTTGCTCGGGAACACCGGGGAGCTGTTTTTT	CASSLHGLLGNTGELFF
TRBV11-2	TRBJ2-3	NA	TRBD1	TGTGCCAGCAGCTCCCACAGGGGGGTTATCACAGATACGCAGTATTTT	CASSSHRGVITDTQYF
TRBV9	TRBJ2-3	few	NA	TGTGCCAGCAGCGTACTGGGGGGGGCGTTGAATACGCAGTATTTT	CASSVLGGALNTQYF
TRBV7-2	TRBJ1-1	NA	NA	TGTGCCAGCAGCTTTTGGGCCGGCACTGAAGCTTTCTTT	CASSFWAGTEAFF
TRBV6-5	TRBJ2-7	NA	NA	TGTGCCAGCAGTGCCGGGACAACCTACGAGCAGTACTTC	CASSAGTTYEQYF
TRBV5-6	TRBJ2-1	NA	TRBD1	TGTGCCAGCAGCCTACCCGGGGACAGGGGGCAGGATGAGCAGTTCTTC	CASSLPGDRGQDEQFF
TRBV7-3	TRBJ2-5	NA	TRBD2	TGTGCCAGCAGCTTAAATGAGCGGGGGGGCATAGAGACCCAGTACTTC	CASSLNERGGIETQYF
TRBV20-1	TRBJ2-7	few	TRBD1	TGCAGTGCACAGGGGACCTACGAGCAGTACTTC	CSAQGTYEQYF
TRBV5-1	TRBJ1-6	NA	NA	TGCGCCAGCAGCCCGGAGGGGAATAATTCACCCCTCCACTTT	CASSPEGNNSPLHF
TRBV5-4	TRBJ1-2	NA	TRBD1	TGTGCCAGCAGCTTTCGGGACAGAAACTATGGCTACACCTTC	CASSFRDRNYGYTF
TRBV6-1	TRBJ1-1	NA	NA	TGTGCCAGCAGTGGCGACCTGACAAGGACAGCGAACACTGAAGCTTTCTTT	CASSGDLTRTANTEAFF
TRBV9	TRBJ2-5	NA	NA	TGTGCCAGCAGCGTAGGAACGCGAGGGCCAGGGGCCTTTGTAGAGACCCAGTACTTC	CASSVGTRGPGAFVETQYF
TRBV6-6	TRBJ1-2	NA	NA	TGTGCCAGCAGTAGACAGCACAACTATGGCTACACCTTC	CASSRQHNYGYTF
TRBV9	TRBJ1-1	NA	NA	TGTGCCAGCAGCGGTCCCCCAGCAGGGCGCAACACTGAAGCTTTCTTT	CASSGPPAGRNTEAFF
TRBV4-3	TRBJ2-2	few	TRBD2	TGCGCCAGCAGCCAAGATTCTGGACTAGTTATGGCCGGGGAGCTGTTTTTT	CASSQDSGLVMAGELFF
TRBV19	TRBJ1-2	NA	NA	TGTGCCAGTAGTATAGAAGGGGCGCGTAGTGGCTACACCTTC	CASSIEGARSGYTF
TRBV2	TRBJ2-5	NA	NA	TGTGCCAGCAGCGGGGGGCCGGTCCAAGAGACCCAGTACTTC	CASSGGPVQETQYF